Listed below are T cell receptor beta chains from one sample, sequenced in a study of control samples from healthy donors and cancer patients. The table came from immunoSEQ multiplex PCR; TCRdb's copy has only in-frame clones and leaves some out. Among about 51,000 clones, around 80% were seen once, and the ten largest hold over 9%. The material sequenced was blood. The source is a man aged 65-85 years in good health. CDR3s include the opening cysteine and the closing phenylalanine or tryptophan. The order of the fields is V gene, clone size, J gene, CDR3 protein. Clone size is shown for a subset of rows, as once, few, many or a class of expanded clone.

V: TRBV29-1
size: .
J: TRBJ2-3
CDR3: CSVKGLAGATDTQYF

V: TRBV18
size: .
J: TRBJ2-1
CDR3: CASSPTLGNEQFF

V: TRBV10-2
size: .
J: TRBJ2-1
CDR3: CASLRTGTYNEQFF

V: TRBV18
size: few
J: TRBJ1-5
CDR3: CASSPQRGGGQPQHF

V: TRBV5-1
size: .
J: TRBJ2-3
CDR3: CASSPLAGTDTQYF

V: TRBV7-8
size: .
J: TRBJ1-1
CDR3: CASSWGENTEAFF

V: TRBV5-1
size: .
J: TRBJ2-5
CDR3: CASSLSSGTQETQYF

V: TRBV6-5
size: .
J: TRBJ1-2
CDR3: CASREGQGAIYGYTF

V: TRBV2
size: .
J: TRBJ2-5
CDR3: CAGGTSQETQYF

V: TRBV7-2
size: .
J: TRBJ2-7
CDR3: CASSLTGQPRSYEQYF

V: TRBV6-2/TRBV6-3
size: .
J: TRBJ2-7
CDR3: CASSYSMFGLAYEQYF

V: TRBV6-2/TRBV6-3
size: .
J: TRBJ2-7
CDR3: CASSPGPTGTESF

V: TRBV6-1
size: .
J: TRBJ2-7
CDR3: CASSEAQRLAANLLYEQYF

V: TRBV5-4
size: .
J: TRBJ2-3
CDR3: CASSSSGGRSTDTQYF

V: TRBV5-6
size: .
J: TRBJ2-5
CDR3: CASSLAGAQETQYF

V: TRBV15
size: .
J: TRBJ1-2
CDR3: CATRPGWDSDIYGYTF

V: TRBV2
size: .
J: TRBJ1-5
CDR3: CASTQGARDQPQHF

V: TRBV6-5
size: .
J: TRBJ1-2
CDR3: CASAMGGVAGYTF

V: TRBV12-2
size: few
J: TRBJ2-7
CDR3: CASRQQRQYF

V: TRBV4-1
size: .
J: TRBJ2-3
CDR3: CASSQDKGRDTDTQYF

V: TRBV15
size: .
J: TRBJ2-1
CDR3: CATSSDTNEQFF

V: TRBV5-4
size: once
J: TRBJ1-1
CDR3: CASSLGGSLGAFF

V: TRBV19
size: .
J: TRBJ2-1
CDR3: CASSSPRTSGRAGDEQFF

V: TRBV7-9
size: .
J: TRBJ2-1
CDR3: CASSPGGEQFF

V: TRBV29-1
size: few
J: TRBJ2-2
CDR3: CSALTSGTLLTGELFF

V: TRBV6-5
size: .
J: TRBJ2-7
CDR3: CASSYLAGGPGEQYF

V: TRBV4-1
size: .
J: TRBJ2-7
CDR3: CASSEGRDYSYEQYF

V: TRBV3-1/TRBV3-2
size: .
J: TRBJ2-1
CDR3: CASSLTGLGQQFF

V: TRBV7-8
size: .
J: TRBJ1-3
CDR3: CASSLGQLNSIYF

V: TRBV5-1
size: .
J: TRBJ2-7
CDR3: CASSTRAGPYEQYF

V: TRBV29-1
size: .
J: TRBJ2-3
CDR3: CSVDWTGRTDTQYF

V: TRBV21-1
size: few
J: TRBJ2-5
CDR3: CASSDYPTSGGPFWETQYF

V: TRBV24-1
size: .
J: TRBJ2-3
CDR3: CATSDRLAGGDTQYF

V: TRBV10-3
size: .
J: TRBJ2-1
CDR3: CAISPGTGPGIF

V: TRBV5-4
size: few
J: TRBJ2-7
CDR3: CASSKGTVSSYEQYF

V: TRBV10-3
size: .
J: TRBJ1-1
CDR3: CAISESLQGVRRNTEAFF

V: TRBV28
size: .
J: TRBJ2-3
CDR3: CASIPTGGTDTQYF

V: TRBV2
size: .
J: TRBJ1-1
CDR3: CASRIPGTEAFF

V: TRBV20-1
size: .
J: TRBJ2-5
CDR3: CSASSSIETQYF

V: TRBV6-1
size: .
J: TRBJ2-5
CDR3: CASSEGTGRTQYF

V: TRBV7-2
size: .
J: TRBJ1-6
CDR3: CASSDNVVPLHF

V: TRBV28
size: few
J: TRBJ1-2
CDR3: CASSPPRGGAGYTF

V: TRBV11-2
size: few
J: TRBJ2-3
CDR3: CASSLVRGPSTDTQYF

V: TRBV28
size: few
J: TRBJ1-5
CDR3: CASSYGDNQPQHF

V: TRBV2
size: .
J: TRBJ2-7
CDR3: CASKISPSPTYEQYF

V: TRBV5-5
size: .
J: TRBJ2-5
CDR3: CASSFTSGETQYF

V: TRBV11-3
size: .
J: TRBJ1-6
CDR3: CASSFRDSFLYNSPLHF

V: TRBV29-1
size: .
J: TRBJ2-2
CDR3: CSVEMGYTGELFF

V: TRBV5-4
size: once
J: TRBJ1-2
CDR3: CASSLRTELPYGYTF

V: TRBV29-1
size: .
J: TRBJ2-3
CDR3: CSVRREANTQYF

V: TRBV24-1
size: .
J: TRBJ2-7
CDR3: CATSDSGRRSEQYF